This T cell receptor (beta chain) was profiled in a study of cytomegalovirus exposure and HLA in healthy donors. General study findings and limits: Immune exposure data for these donors was limited to CMV serostatus. Productive rates of about 87% or about 30% were seen for most TCR beta V segments in an earlier analysis.

These donors, healthy bone marrow donors, were studied. Points on this clone: Its specificity is unknown.

This PCR relied on a set of 60 Vbeta primers and 13 Jbeta primers. Generated by immunoSEQ multiplex PCR, the TCRdb table keeps only in-frame clones and is missing some. The table includes fewer than 200,000 clones, less than 85% detected once. Sequencing was carried out using PBMCs. The sequence was collected from a boy aged 5-17 years in good health and CMV-seronegative.

The CDR3 here is CASSPPLAVNSPLHF. CDR3 bases: TGTGCCAGCAGTCCACCCTTGGCAGTTAATTCACCCCTCCACTTT. The V call is TRBV11-2, the J call TRBJ1-6; D is unclear. With 6 bases removed from V and 6 bases from J, the gap between germline ends came to 15 bases. Germline V gene lookup returns CDR1 SGHAT and CDR2 FQNNGV. This CDR3 is built from 15 residues.